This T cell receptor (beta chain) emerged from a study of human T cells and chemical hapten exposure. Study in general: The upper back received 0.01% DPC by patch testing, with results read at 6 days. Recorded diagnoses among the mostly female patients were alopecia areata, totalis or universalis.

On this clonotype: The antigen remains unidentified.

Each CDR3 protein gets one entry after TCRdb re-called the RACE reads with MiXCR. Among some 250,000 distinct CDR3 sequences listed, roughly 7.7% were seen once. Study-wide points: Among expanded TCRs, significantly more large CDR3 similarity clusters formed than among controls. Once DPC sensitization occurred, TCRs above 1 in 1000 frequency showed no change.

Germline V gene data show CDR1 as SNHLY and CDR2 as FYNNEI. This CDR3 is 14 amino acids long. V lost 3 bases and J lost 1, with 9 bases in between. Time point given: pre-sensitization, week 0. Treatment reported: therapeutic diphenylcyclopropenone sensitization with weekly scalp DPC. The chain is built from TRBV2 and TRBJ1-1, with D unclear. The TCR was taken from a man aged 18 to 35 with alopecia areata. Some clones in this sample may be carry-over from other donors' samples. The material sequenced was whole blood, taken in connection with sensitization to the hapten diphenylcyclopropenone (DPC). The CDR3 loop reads CASSDKKRNTEAFF. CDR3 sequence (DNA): TGTGCCAGCAGTGACAAGAAGAGGAACACTGAAGCTTTCTTT. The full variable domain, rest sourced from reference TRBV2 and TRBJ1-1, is EPEVTQTPSHQVTQMGQEVILRCVPISNHLYFYWYRQILGQKVEFLVSFYNNEISEKSEIFDDQFSVERPDGSNFTLKIRSTKLEDSAMYFCASSDKKRNTEAFFGQGTRLTVV.